These T cell receptor beta chains were read from a single sample in a study of shared clonotypes between healthy human individuals. Sequenced by immunoSEQ multiplex PCR; TCRdb stores in-frame clones only, minus some. This table holds some 2,000,000 clones, approximately 94% found once. What was sequenced was naive CD4+ T cells sorted from blood. The receptors were gathered from a young man in good health. Both conserved end residues are part of each CDR3. D genes are given only for firm matches. Clone sizes are given selectively: once, few, many, or a class where the clone is expanded.

V: TRBV20-1; size: NA; J: TRBJ1-2; D: NA; DNA: TGCAGTGCTAGAGGGAATGGCTACACCTTC; CDR3: CSARGNGYTF
V: TRBV4-3; size: once; J: TRBJ2-2; D: NA; DNA: TGCGCCAGCAGCCAAGATTTCACTAATCCCGGGGAGCTGTTTTTT; CDR3: CASSQDFTNPGELFF
V: TRBV10-2; size: NA; J: TRBJ2-1; D: NA; DNA: TGCGCCAGCAGTGAAGGGAGCTCCTACAATGAGCAGTTCTTC; CDR3: CASSEGSSYNEQFF
V: TRBV10-1; size: NA; J: TRBJ2-7; D: NA; DNA: TGCGCCAGCAGTGAGAGGCGGCCCCCGGCCTCCTACGAGCAGTACTTC; CDR3: CASSERRPPASYEQYF
V: TRBV5-4; size: NA; J: TRBJ2-7; D: NA; DNA: TGTGCCAGCAGCTTTGACAGCCCCCCCTACGAGCAGTACTTC; CDR3: CASSFDSPPYEQYF
V: TRBV9; size: NA; J: TRBJ2-3; D: TRBD2; DNA: TGTGCCAGCAGCGTAGCTCCCAGCGGGGGGGCGATGGATACGCAGTATTTT; CDR3: CASSVAPSGGAMDTQYF
V: TRBV28; size: NA; J: TRBJ2-1; D: TRBD1; DNA: TGTGCCAGCAGTCCTTTAACAGGGGGTTCCTACAATGAGCAGTTCTTC; CDR3: CASSPLTGGSYNEQFF
V: TRBV25-1; size: NA; J: TRBJ2-3; D: NA; DNA: TGTGCCAGCGGGCGGAGCACAGATACGCAGTATTTT; CDR3: CASGRSTDTQYF
V: TRBV18; size: NA; J: TRBJ2-7; D: NA; DNA: TGTGCCAGCTCACGACAGGCATACTACGAGCAGTACTTC; CDR3: CASSRQAYYEQYF
V: TRBV5-1; size: once; J: TRBJ1-3; D: TRBD1; DNA: TGCGCCAGCAGCTTGGCTCAGACAGGGGGCATCACTGGAAACACCATATATTTT; CDR3: CASSLAQTGGITGNTIYF
V: TRBV30; size: NA; J: TRBJ1-3; D: NA; DNA: TGTGCCTGGCAGTATAGCTCTGGAAACACCATATATTTT; CDR3: CAWQYSSGNTIYF
V: TRBV2; size: NA; J: TRBJ2-5; D: TRBD1; DNA: TGTGCCAGCAGTATTGGGACAGGGTCCCAAGAGACCCAGTACTTC; CDR3: CASSIGTGSQETQYF
V: TRBV30; size: NA; J: TRBJ1-3; D: TRBD1; DNA: TGTGCCTGGAGTTCGGGACAGGTCTGGGGAAACACCATATATTTT; CDR3: CAWSSGQVWGNTIYF
V: TRBV27; size: NA; J: TRBJ2-7; D: TRBD1; DNA: TGTGCCAGCAGTTTAAGAGCCCTGGCCAGGGGACAGGGACCTTCCTACGAGCAGTACTTC; CDR3: CASSLRALARGQGPSYEQYF
V: TRBV30; size: NA; J: TRBJ2-5; D: NA; DNA: TGTGCCTGGACTCAAGGGGAGACCCAGTACTTC; CDR3: CAWTQGETQYF
V: TRBV9; size: NA; J: TRBJ2-5; D: TRBD2; DNA: TGTGCCAGCAGCAAAGGACTAGCGCAAGGGGAGACCCAGTACTTC; CDR3: CASSKGLAQGETQYF
V: TRBV19; size: NA; J: TRBJ1-2; D: TRBD1; DNA: TGTGCCAGTAGTATCGGGACAGGGCTCTATGGCTACACCTTC; CDR3: CASSIGTGLYGYTF
V: TRBV5-6; size: NA; J: TRBJ2-2; D: TRBD1; DNA: TGTGCCAGCAGCTCCGACAGGGCCACCGGGGAGCTGTTTTTT; CDR3: CASSSDRATGELFF
V: TRBV5-6; size: NA; J: TRBJ2-2; D: TRBD2; DNA: TGTGCCAGTAGGACTAGCGGGAGAGGTACCGGGGAGCTGTTTTTT; CDR3: CASRTSGRGTGELFF
V: TRBV6-5; size: NA; J: TRBJ2-4; D: TRBD2; DNA: TGTGCCAGCAGTGGGACTAGCGACATTCAGTACTTC; CDR3: CASSGTSDIQYF
V: TRBV28; size: NA; J: TRBJ2-5; D: NA; DNA: TGTGCCAGCAGTTTAGCTGGGGGGCTAGAGACCCAGTACTTC; CDR3: CASSLAGGLETQYF
V: TRBV25-1; size: NA; J: TRBJ1-5; D: NA; DNA: TGTGCCAGCAGTGAAGGGGATAATCAGCCCCAGCATTTT; CDR3: CASSEGDNQPQHF
V: TRBV28; size: NA; J: TRBJ1-4; D: TRBD1; DNA: TGTGCCAGCATGAGGTCAGGGGGGAAAAAAAGGGAAAAACTGTTTTTT; CDR3: CASMRSGGKKREKLFF
V: TRBV2; size: NA; J: TRBJ2-5; D: NA; DNA: TGTGCCAGCAACAAAAGGAGGGGACAAGAGACCCAGTACTTC; CDR3: CASNKRRGQETQYF
V: TRBV27; size: NA; J: TRBJ2-7; D: NA; DNA: TGTGCCAGCAGTTCAGGCTACGAGCAGTACTTC; CDR3: CASSSGYEQYF
V: TRBV20-1; size: NA; J: TRBJ1-1; D: TRBD1; DNA: TGCAGTGCTGCCAGGGGGGAAGCTTTCTTT; CDR3: CSAARGEAFF
V: TRBV7-2; size: NA; J: TRBJ2-3; D: TRBD2; DNA: TGTGCCAGCAGCTTAGGCGGGAGTGCAGATACGCAGTATTTT; CDR3: CASSLGGSADTQYF
V: TRBV7-9; size: NA; J: TRBJ2-2; D: TRBD1; DNA: TGTGCCAGCAGCCGGACAGGGGAGTCCGGGGAGCTGTTTTTT; CDR3: CASSRTGESGELFF
V: TRBV6-5; size: NA; J: TRBJ1-2; D: TRBD1; DNA: TGTGCCAGCAGTTACGGACAGGGAATTATTGGTGGCTACACCTTC; CDR3: CASSYGQGIIGGYTF
V: TRBV5-8; size: NA; J: TRBJ1-2; D: TRBD1; DNA: TGTGCCAGCAGCCGGGACAGGCTAAACTATGGCTACACCTTC; CDR3: CASSRDRLNYGYTF
V: TRBV5-1; size: NA; J: TRBJ2-7; D: NA; DNA: TGCGCCAGCAGTTTTACAGGGTTCACCTACGAGCAGTACTTC; CDR3: CASSFTGFTYEQYF
V: TRBV7-9; size: NA; J: TRBJ1-2; D: NA; DNA: TGTGCCAGCAGCTCCCCAGGAAGGTCCTGGGACGGCTACACCTTC; CDR3: CASSSPGRSWDGYTF
V: TRBV5-1; size: NA; J: TRBJ2-5; D: TRBD1; DNA: TGCGCCAGCAGCTTGGGGGGACAGCAAGAGACCCAGTACTTC; CDR3: CASSLGGQQETQYF
V: TRBV7-9; size: once; J: TRBJ2-7; D: TRBD1; DNA: TGTGCCAGCAGCCATGGACAGGGCGGGAACGAGCAGTACTTC; CDR3: CASSHGQGGNEQYF
V: TRBV28; size: few; J: TRBJ1-6; D: NA; DNA: TGTGCCAGCAGTTTGACAGTCGGTCCCCTCCACTTT; CDR3: CASSLTVGPLHF
V: TRBV9; size: NA; J: TRBJ1-1; D: TRBD1; DNA: TGTGCCAGCAGCGTAGGGTTAAACAGGGGCCCACTGAACACTGAAGCTTTCTTT; CDR3: CASSVGLNRGPLNTEAFF
V: TRBV20-1; size: once; J: TRBJ2-2; D: TRBD1; DNA: TGCAGTGCTAGTGATGGGGACAGGGGGACTTTT; CDR3: CSASDGDRGTF
V: TRBV7-2; size: NA; J: TRBJ1-2; D: TRBD1; DNA: TGTGCCAGCAGCCCCGGGACAGGATACTATGGCTACACCTTC; CDR3: CASSPGTGYYGYTF
V: TRBV6-6; size: NA; J: TRBJ2-7; D: NA; DNA: TGTGCCAGCAGCCGTCCAGCGAGGTACGAGCAGTACTTC; CDR3: CASSRPARYEQYF
V: TRBV19; size: few; J: TRBJ1-2; D: TRBD1; DNA: TGTGCCAGTAGAGAACAGGGGCTTAACTATGGCTACACCTTC; CDR3: CASREQGLNYGYTF